Listed below are T cell receptor beta chains from one sample, sequenced in a study of blood T cell dynamics during melanoma immunotherapy. Here immunoSEQ multiplex PCR was the method, and the copy in TCRdb shows in-frame clones only, minus some. The sample holds 13,000 to 15,000 clones, 75% to 90% seen once. The specimen was blood, collected from a patient treated with checkpoint blockade. These TCRs come from a human donor with melanoma. The CDR3 runs from the conserved cysteine through the conserved F or W. D genes are given only for firm matches. Expanded clones get a size class; other rows say once, few or many, or leave the size out.

CDR3 DNA | CDR3 protein | clone size | J gene | D gene | V gene
TGTGCCAGCAGCCTAAGAGACAAACGCAATCAGCCCCAGCATTTT | CASSLRDKRNQPQHF | . | TRBJ1-5 | . | TRBV7-9
TGTGCCAGCAGCTATAGCGGGAGTAACGAGCAGTACTTC | CASSYSGSNEQYF | . | TRBJ2-7 | TRBD2 | TRBV7-9
TGTGCCAGCAGCCCCGGGACAGGGGGAAACATTCAGTACTTC | CASSPGTGGNIQYF | . | TRBJ2-4 | TRBD1 | TRBV9
TGTGCCAGCAGTTCAGTCGGGGAGCTGTTTTTT | CASSSVGELFF | few | TRBJ2-2 | . | TRBV28
TGTGCCACCAGCAAAGACCAGGTTGCCCCTAGAAAGCAGCCCCAGCATTTT | CATSKDQVAPRKQPQHF | . | TRBJ1-5 | . | TRBV15
TGTGCCAGCAGCTTAACGGCCGGCGGGAGGGATACGCAGTATTTT | CASSLTAGGRDTQYF | . | TRBJ2-3 | TRBD2 | TRBV7-3
TGTGCCATAGGACAGTCTGGGGCCAACGTCCTGACTTTC | CAIGQSGANVLTF | once | TRBJ2-6 | . | TRBV6-1
TGTGCCAGCAGACGGGACAGGGTGGCCGGGGAGCTGTTTTTT | CASRRDRVAGELFF | . | TRBJ2-2 | TRBD1 | TRBV27
TGTGCCAGCAGTCGATTCCCTACTTCCGAGCAGTACTTC | CASSRFPTSEQYF | . | TRBJ2-7 | . | TRBV27
TGTGCCAGCAGCGCCCCTAGCGGTAGCACAGATACGCAGTATTTT | CASSAPSGSTDTQYF | . | TRBJ2-3 | TRBD2 | TRBV9
TGCGCCAGCAGGCGACTAGCGGACGAGCAGTACTTC | CASRRLADEQYF | . | TRBJ2-7 | TRBD2 | TRBV5-1
TGCGCCAGCAGCTTGGGCCCTCAGGGGATGGATTACTTC | CASSLGPQGMDYF | . | TRBJ2-4 | . | TRBV5-1
TGTGCCAGCAGCTTATCTCAGTTTTCCGACACTGAAGCTTTCTTT | CASSLSQFSDTEAFF | . | TRBJ1-1 | . | TRBV7-2
TGTGCCAGCAGTTTACTTCTCCAGGGGGCAGTTCGCTCTGGGGCCAACGTCCTGACTTTC | CASSLLLQGAVRSGANVLTF | . | TRBJ2-6 | TRBD1 | TRBV28
TGCGCCAGCAGCGGTACAGGGTTAGATACGCAGTATTTT | CASSGTGLDTQYF | . | TRBJ2-3 | . | TRBV4-3
TGTGCCAGCAGACCTACGGGACAGGGTCTTCTGAACGAGCAGTACTTC | CASRPTGQGLLNEQYF | . | TRBJ2-7 | TRBD1 | TRBV28
TGTGCCAGCAGTCCTCCAAAAGCGTGGACAGGCAATCAGCCCCAGCATTTT | CASSPPKAWTGNQPQHF | . | TRBJ1-5 | . | TRBV28
TGTGCCAGCTCGCGGACAGGATCCGGGGAGCTGTTTTTT | CASSRTGSGELFF | . | TRBJ2-2 | TRBD1 | TRBV18
TGTGCCAGCAGTGAATCCCGGGACAGGGGGCCGGGGACTGAAGCTTTCTTT | CASSESRDRGPGTEAFF | . | TRBJ1-1 | TRBD1 | TRBV2
TGTGCCAGCACCCACCGGACAGGGCTAAACTATGGCTACACCTTC | CASTHRTGLNYGYTF | . | TRBJ1-2 | TRBD1 | TRBV9
TGTGCCAGCAGTGCCGGACTAGCGGGGGGCACAGATACGCAGTATTTT | CASSAGLAGGTDTQYF | . | TRBJ2-3 | TRBD2 | TRBV2
TGTGCCAGCAGCTTAGGGTCCGGGGAACGCACTGAAGCTTTCTTT | CASSLGSGERTEAFF | . | TRBJ1-1 | . | TRBV7-9
TGTGCCACCTCTCTCGGGAGCAGAAGAGGTCGAAATGAGCAGTTCTTC | CATSLGSRRGRNEQFF | . | TRBJ2-1 | . | TRBV6-6
TGTGCCAGCAGCGTATCTGGGCTAGCGGGAGGGCCTAGGGTTGAGCAGTTCTTC | CASSVSGLAGGPRVEQFF | . | TRBJ2-1 | TRBD2 | TRBV7-3
TGTGCCAGCAGACTAGCGGGAAGCACAGATACGCAGTATTTT | CASRLAGSTDTQYF | . | TRBJ2-3 | TRBD2 | TRBV7-9
TGCGCCAGCAGCCAGATAGCGGGAGAGGGTCGCGAGCAGTACTTC | CASSQIAGEGREQYF | . | TRBJ2-7 | TRBD2 | TRBV4-1
TGTGCCAGCAGCCAAGCTCAGGGGAAGGGTGAAAAACTGTTTTTT | CASSQAQGKGEKLFF | . | TRBJ1-4 | . | TRBV4-2
TGCACCAGCAGCCAAGCTAGGGCCTCCGATACGCAGTATTTT | CTSSQARASDTQYF | . | TRBJ2-3 | . | TRBV1
TGTGCCAGCAGCTTGGCTGGGACAGGGGGGACCGGGGAGCTGTTTTTT | CASSLAGTGGTGELFF | . | TRBJ2-2 | TRBD1 | TRBV5-6
TGCGCCAGCAGCCCATCGGGTGAGCAGTTCTTC | CASSPSGEQFF | . | TRBJ2-1 | . | TRBV5-1
TGTGCCAGCAGGGGACAGACGAACACCGGGGAGCTGTTTTTT | CASRGQTNTGELFF | . | TRBJ2-2 | TRBD1 | TRBV7-2
TGTGCCAGCATGACGGGAGGGTTCGTGGGGAATGAGCAGTTCTTC | CASMTGGFVGNEQFF | . | TRBJ2-1 | TRBD2 | TRBV28
TGTGCCAGCAGCCCTTCCCGCGGCGGGGGATCTCTCGAGCAGTACTTC | CASSPSRGGGSLEQYF | . | TRBJ2-7 | TRBD2 | TRBV11-2
TGTGCCAGCAGCCCCCGAGGGTACGGGAGTAGTGAGCAGTTCTTC | CASSPRGYGSSEQFF | . | TRBJ2-1 | . | TRBV13
TGTGCCAGTAGTTTGCGGACAGGGATCTATGGCTACACCTTC | CASSLRTGIYGYTF | . | TRBJ1-2 | TRBD1 | TRBV19
TGTGCCAGCAGCGGGGGACTAGCGGGAGGCCGGGGCGGGGAGCTGTTTTTT | CASSGGLAGGRGGELFF | . | TRBJ2-2 | TRBD2 | TRBV5-5
TGTGCCAGCAGTGAAAAACCCACCGGGGAGCTGTTTTTT | CASSEKPTGELFF | . | TRBJ2-2 | . | TRBV6-4
TGTGCCAGCAGTACCGGGACAGGGAATCAGCCCCAGCATTTT | CASSTGTGNQPQHF | . | TRBJ1-5 | TRBD1 | TRBV7-8
TGTGCCAGCAGCTTAGACAGGAACACTGAAGCTTTCTTT | CASSLDRNTEAFF | . | TRBJ1-1 | . | TRBV7-6
TGTGCCAGCAGCCCCCTAGCGGGAAGCTCCTACAATGAGCAGTTCTTC | CASSPLAGSSYNEQFF | once | TRBJ2-1 | TRBD2 | TRBV9
TGTGCCAGCAGCTTTGAGTCAAGGGGCGGGGAGCTGTTTTTT | CASSFESRGGELFF | . | TRBJ2-2 | . | TRBV7-2
TGCGCCAGCAGCATTTCGGCTAGCGCCTACGAGCAGTACTTC | CASSISASAYEQYF | . | TRBJ2-7 | . | TRBV5-1
TGTGCCAGCAGCATAGAGACCCGATTGAGAGCTTTCTTT | CASSIETRLRAFF | . | TRBJ1-1 | . | TRBV7-8
TGCAGCGTTGTCGACCTAGCGGGAATAACCTATGAGCAGTTCTTC | CSVVDLAGITYEQFF | . | TRBJ2-1 | TRBD2 | TRBV29-1
TGTGCCAGCAGCGGGACAGGGGGCACCGGGGAGCTGTTTTTT | CASSGTGGTGELFF | . | TRBJ2-2 | TRBD1 | TRBV9
TGCACCAGCAGCCCCAAAGCTCAGGGAGGCAATGAGCAGTTCTTC | CTSSPKAQGGNEQFF | once | TRBJ2-1 | . | TRBV1
TGTGCCAGCAGTTTCGGGTCGGGTCGGCCCTATGGCTACACCTTC | CASSFGSGRPYGYTF | few | TRBJ1-2 | . | TRBV27
TGTGCCAGCAGCCAGGGAGGGACTAGGGGCGCTGAGCAGTTCTTC | CASSQGGTRGAEQFF | . | TRBJ2-1 | TRBD2 | TRBV6-1
TGTGCCAGCAGCCAAAGGACTAGCGGGAGAAACGGGGAGCTGTTTTTT | CASSQRTSGRNGELFF | once | TRBJ2-2 | TRBD2 | TRBV14
TGTGCCAGCAGCCAAGAGGATTTTCCGGGACAACATTCAGCCCGAAAAGAGACCCAGTACTTC | CASSQEDFPGQHSARKETQYF | . | TRBJ2-5 | . | TRBV14
TGTGCCAGCAGCTTAAACCCTAGCGGGACCAATGAGCAGTTCTTC | CASSLNPSGTNEQFF | . | TRBJ2-1 | TRBD2 | TRBV7-9
TGTGCCAGCTCACAAGGACAGACCACTGAGCAGTTCTTC | CASSQGQTTEQFF | . | TRBJ2-1 | . | TRBV18
TGTGCCAGCAGCCAGCAGTACTTC | CASSQQYF | . | TRBJ2-5 | . | TRBV6-1
TGTGCCAGCAGCTTAGATCTCTCTGGGGAGCTGTTTTTT | CASSLDLSGELFF | . | TRBJ2-2 | . | TRBV11-3
TGCGCCAGCAGCCAAGATATGAATCTGAGCTACGAGCAGTACTTC | CASSQDMNLSYEQYF | . | TRBJ2-7 | . | TRBV4-3
TGTGCCACCAGCAGATATAGAGGGACTAGCGGGAGGTACACCGGGGAGCTGTTTTTT | CATSRYRGTSGRYTGELFF | . | TRBJ2-2 | TRBD2 | TRBV15
TGTGCCAGCACTCCCCTCTGGGGGGGGCCGCAGTTCTTC | CASTPLWGGPQFF | . | TRBJ2-1 | . | TRBV28